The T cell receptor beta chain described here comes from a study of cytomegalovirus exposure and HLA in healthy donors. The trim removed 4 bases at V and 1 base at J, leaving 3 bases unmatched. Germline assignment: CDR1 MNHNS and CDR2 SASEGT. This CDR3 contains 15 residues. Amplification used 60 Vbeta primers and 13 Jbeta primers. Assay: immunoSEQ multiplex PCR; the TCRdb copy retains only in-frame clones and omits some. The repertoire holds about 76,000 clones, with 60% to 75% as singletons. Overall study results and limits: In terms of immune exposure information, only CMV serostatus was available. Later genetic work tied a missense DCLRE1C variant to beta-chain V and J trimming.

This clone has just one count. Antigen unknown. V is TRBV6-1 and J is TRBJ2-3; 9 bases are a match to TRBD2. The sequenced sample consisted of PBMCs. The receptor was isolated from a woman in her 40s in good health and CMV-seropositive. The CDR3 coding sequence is TGTGCCAGCAGTGCACTAGCGGGCGGCACAGATACGCAGTATTTT. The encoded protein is CASSALAGGTDTQYF.